The 9 T cell receptor beta chains below all came from one sample that was sequenced in a study of cytomegalovirus exposure and HLA in healthy donors. The PCR was carried out with 60 Vbeta primers and 13 Jbeta primers. The repertoire was sequenced with immunoSEQ multiplex PCR; TCRdb's copy has only in-frame clones and lacks some. This table has some 110,000 clones, 65% to 85% appearing once. Sequencing used PBMCs. Every receptor here comes from a man aged 50 to 59 in good health and CMV-seropositive.

The chain uses TRBV6-1 and TRBJ2-5; TRBD2 aligns across 10 bases. J lost 2 bases, V lost 1 base, and 7 bases had no gene match. From germline, CDR1 is MNHNS and CDR2 SASEGT. The CDR3 contains 17 residues. In nucleotides, the CDR3 is TGTGCCAGCAGTGAAGGTATCGCTAGCGGGGGACAAGAGACCCAGTACTTC. Amino acid sequence: CASSEGIASGGQETQYF.

The chain uses TRBV18 and TRBJ1-5; a possible D gene is TRBD1 (5 bases). V shed 4 bases and J shed 4 bases, with 11 bases lying between them. The CDR3 sequence is 14 residues long. Germline CDR1 and CDR2: KGHSH and LQKENI. In DNA, the CDR3 is TGTGCCAGCTCACTACTGACAGAGAATCAGCCCCAGCATTTT. Residues: CASSLLTENQPQHF.

Points on this clone: The junction departs from germline at one end; a sequencing error may be responsible. This chain connects TRBV29-1 to TRBJ1-4; D perhaps matches TRBD1 (5 bases). The germline gives CDR1 SQVTM, CDR2 ANQGSEA. The CDR3 sequence is 12 residues long. The CDR3 coding sequence is TGCAGCGTTGAAGATTCGGGACTGGGGAGAGCCTTT. It yields the protein CSVEDSGLGRAF.

The rearrangement joins TRBV7-2 to TRBJ2-5, with a possible D match to TRBD2 (5 bases). This CDR3 spans 15 amino acids. Germline V gene sequence: CDR1 SGHTA, CDR2 FQGNSA. Trimming cost V 5 bases and J 11 bases, with 24 bases left between them. CDR3 coding DNA: TGTGCCAGCAGCCCGGAAAGTCCAGTCCCCTGGGAGCAGTACTTC. Amino acids: CASSPESPVPWEQYF.

This clone was counted once. This chain connects TRBV4-1 to TRBJ1-2; D is perhaps TRBD1 (6 bases). Germline-derived CDR1 and CDR2 are MGHRA and YSYEKL. V was trimmed by 0 bases and J by 0 bases, leaving 11 bases between them. The CDR3 consists of 16 residues. CDR3: CASSQDRNRANYGYTF. CDR3 in DNA: TGCGCCAGCAGCCAAGATCGAAACAGGGCTAACTATGGCTACACCTTC.

In DNA, the CDR3 is TGTGCCAGCTGCTGGACAGGTAGATACGAGCAGTACTTC. This sequence encodes CASCWTGRYEQYF. This sequence joins TRBV2 and TRBJ2-7, with 7 bases aligning to TRBD1. There are 13 residues in the CDR3. Germline values: CDR1 SNHLY, CDR2 FYNNEI. V trimming: 8 bases; J trimming: 4 bases; junction bases outside the gene matches: 8.

The chain carries TRBV18 and TRBJ2-5, with TRBD1 as a possible D gene (6 bases). The CDR3 totals 16 residues. Trimming stripped 0 bases from V and 5 bases from J, with 16 bases between. CDR1 and CDR2 (germline): KGHSH, LQKENI. CDR3 sequence: CASSPPASTGSETQYF. CDR3 sequence (DNA): TGTGCCAGCTCACCACCGGCGTCTACAGGGTCGGAGACCCAGTACTTC.

The chain uses TRBV6-5 and TRBJ1-2, with D possibly TRBD1 on 5 matching bases. The CDR3 contains 14 residues. Germline V gene lookup returns CDR1 MNHEY and CDR2 SVGAGI. Trimming stripped 2 bases from V and 5 bases from J, with 12 bases between. The chain's CDR3 is CASSYTQGGYGYTF. The CDR3 region has the DNA TGTGCCAGCAGTTACACCCAGGGAGGGTATGGCTACACCTTC.

The chain has TRBV28 and TRBJ2-7; tentative D call: TRBD2 (5 bases). CDR3 length equals 14 residues. V shed 5 bases and J shed 6 bases, with 17 bases lying between them. Germline V gene data show CDR1 as MDHEN and CDR2 as SYDVKM. CDR3 protein: CASSPHGVRAEQYF. As DNA, the CDR3 is TGTGCCAGCAGTCCCCACGGGGTAAGGGCCGAGCAGTACTTC.